The subject of this entry is one T cell receptor (beta chain). Its antigen is as yet unknown. Every bit of the isolated RNA underwent reverse transcription, so sequencing read expressed TCRB transcripts. About 3.3 million reads, on average, came from each naive, central memory and regulatory T cell sample. The table came from immunoSEQ multiplex PCR; TCRdb's copy has only in-frame clones and leaves some out. This repertoire shows some 140,000 clones, 9.2% found once; its top ten account for approximately 0.68%. This sample is drawn from a study of beta chain features in type 1 diabetes. Broader study findings: More deletions and fewer insertions at VDJ junctions were seen in type 1 diabetes patients. For TCRB rearrangement, an influence of HLA type remained unresolved here. Comparison showed that naive, central memory and Treg TCRB repertoires appeared more similar among patients than among healthy donors.

This TCR derives from a man between 18 and 35 years old in good health. Material for sequencing was central memory CD4+ T cells from blood.

CDR3 coding DNA: TGCGCCAGCAGCCAAGGCAACAGGGCTGGGGCCAACGTCCTGACTTTC. It yields the protein CASSQGNRAGANVLTF. V gene TRBV4-1 combines with J gene TRBJ2-6; D possibly corresponds to TRBD1 (6 bases). Trimming removed 1 base from V and 2 bases from J, with 9 bases in between. CDR3 length equals 16 residues. Germline lookup yields CDR1 MGHRA and CDR2 YSYEKL.